What follows is one T cell receptor (beta chain) and its context. The TCRbeta library was prepared with unique molecular identifiers. TCRdb re-analysed the PCR reads in MiXCR, keeping a single row per CDR3 protein. Here the sample spans about half a million distinct CDR3 sequences, around 12% being singletons. The data derive from a study of T-cell reconstitution after alpha-beta-depleted transplantation in children. Germline V gene data show CDR1 as MNHNS and CDR2 as SASEGT. V was clipped by 9 bases and J by 0 bases; unmatched bases: 13. The CDR3 is 18 amino acids. The TCR was taken from a human donor who donated a stem cell graft to a child with combined immunodeficiency. V usage is TRBV6-1 and J usage is TRBJ2-2, with TRBD2 matching over 10 bases. Material: PBMCs from the stem cell graft donor, obtained from the stem cell graft. CDR3 sequence (DNA): TGTGCCAGTTCACCGGCTGGAGGACTAGCGGCGAACACCGGGGAGCTGTTTTTT. This sequence encodes CASSPAGGLAANTGELFF.